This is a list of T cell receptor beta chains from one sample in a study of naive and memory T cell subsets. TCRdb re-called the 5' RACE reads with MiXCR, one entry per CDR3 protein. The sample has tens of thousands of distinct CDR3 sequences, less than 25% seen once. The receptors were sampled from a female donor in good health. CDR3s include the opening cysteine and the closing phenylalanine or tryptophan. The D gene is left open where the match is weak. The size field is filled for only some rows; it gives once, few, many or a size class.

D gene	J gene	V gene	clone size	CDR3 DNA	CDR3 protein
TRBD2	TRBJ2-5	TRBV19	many	TGTGCCACCTGCGGGGGACGGCAAGAGACCCAGTACTTC	CATCGGRQETQYF
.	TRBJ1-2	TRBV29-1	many	TGCAGCGTGACCAGGGGACCGACTTATGGCTACACCTTC	CSVTRGPTYGYTF
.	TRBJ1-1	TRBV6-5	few	TGTGCCAGCAGTTACCGGAGGGGAAACACTGAAGCTTTCTTT	CASSYRRGNTEAFF
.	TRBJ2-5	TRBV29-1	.	TGCAGCGTCGCGGACACCCAAGAGACCCAGTACTTC	CSVADTQETQYF
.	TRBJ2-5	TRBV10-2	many	TGCGCCAGCAGTGAAGTTATAGAGACCCAGTACTTC	CASSEVIETQYF
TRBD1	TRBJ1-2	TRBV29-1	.	TGCAGCGTTGAAGGATTACAGGGGAACTATGGCTACACCTTC	CSVEGLQGNYGYTF
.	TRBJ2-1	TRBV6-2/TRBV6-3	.	TGTGCCAGCAGTTTCACAGACCCTTCCTACAATGAGCAGTTCTTC	CASSFTDPSYNEQFF
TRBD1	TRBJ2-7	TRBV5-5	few	TGTGCCAGCAGCCCCGGGACAGGGCTTCCCTACGAGCAGTACTTC	CASSPGTGLPYEQYF
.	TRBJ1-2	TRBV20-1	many	TGCAGTGCCACGACGGTGATTTATGGCTACACCTTC	CSATTVIYGYTF
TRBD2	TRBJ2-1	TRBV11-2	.	TGTGCCAGCAACCCAGGACTAGCGGGGGGGCGTAGGGAGCAGTTCTTC	CASNPGLAGGRREQFF
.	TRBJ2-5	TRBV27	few	TGTGCCAGCAGTCAGATGGGGCGTCGCGAGACCCAGTACTTC	CASSQMGRRETQYF
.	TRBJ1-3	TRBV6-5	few	TGTGCCAGCAGTTACTCGTTTTCAATCCGGGCTGGAAACACCATATATTTT	CASSYSFSIRAGNTIYF
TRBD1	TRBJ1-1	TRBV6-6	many	TGTGCCAGCAGTTACAAGGGACAGGGGTTACTACGCACTTTCAACACTGAAGCTTTCTTT	CASSYKGQGLLRTFNTEAFF
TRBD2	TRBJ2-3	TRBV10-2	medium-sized	TGCGCCAGCAGTCTAGCGGGGGCCCGATCTAGCACAGATACGCAGTATTTT	CASSLAGARSSTDTQYF
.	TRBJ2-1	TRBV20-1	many	TGCAGTGCTCATCGAAGCCACGGGAGAACAGCCTACAATGAGCAGTTCTTC	CSAHRSHGRTAYNEQFF
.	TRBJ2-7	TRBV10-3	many	TGTGCCATCAGTTTAATGAAGACCTACGAGCAGTACTTC	CAISLMKTYEQYF
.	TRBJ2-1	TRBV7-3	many	TGTGCCAGCAGCCAGGAGGGAGGGGGCTCCTACAATGAGCAGTTCTTC	CASSQEGGGSYNEQFF
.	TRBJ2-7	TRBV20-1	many	TGCAGTGCTAGAGACCCCCGGAGGTCGGGGGACGAGCAGTACTTC	CSARDPRRSGDEQYF
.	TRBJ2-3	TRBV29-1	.	TGCAGCGCCTTCGATGGGGCTGAGACAGATACGCAGTATTTT	CSAFDGAETDTQYF
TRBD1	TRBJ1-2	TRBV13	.	TGTGCCAGCAGCTTCCAGGGGGCAGGTGGCTACACCTTC	CASSFQGAGGYTF
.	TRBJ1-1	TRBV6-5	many	TGTGCCAGCAGCCAACGGAGACGGAACACTGAAGCTTTCTTT	CASSQRRRNTEAFF
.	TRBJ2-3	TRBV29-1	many	TGCAGCGTTGAAGGTATCGAGTACGGGGGCACAGATACGCAGTATTTT	CSVEGIEYGGTDTQYF
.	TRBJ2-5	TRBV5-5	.	TGTGCCAGCAGCTCCTTAGCGGCACCCCAAGAGACCCAGTACTTC	CASSSLAAPQETQYF
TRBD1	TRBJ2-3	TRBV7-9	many	TGTGCCAGCAGCTCGAGACAGGGGGGTACGCAGTATTTT	CASSSRQGGTQYF
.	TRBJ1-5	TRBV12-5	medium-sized	TGTGCTAGTGGTTTGGACCAGGAGCCCCAGCATTTT	CASGLDQEPQHF
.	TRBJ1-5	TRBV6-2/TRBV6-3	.	TGTGCCAGCAGTCCACGGGGGAGAGGGAGGGATCAGCCCCAGCATTTT	CASSPRGRGRDQPQHF
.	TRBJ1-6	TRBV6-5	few	TGTGCCAGCAGTTATGCCGGGACCGCGACTTCACCCCTCCACTTT	CASSYAGTATSPLHF
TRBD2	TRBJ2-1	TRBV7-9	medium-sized	TGTGGTTGGGAGGGTAATGAGCAGTTCTTC	CGWEGNEQFF
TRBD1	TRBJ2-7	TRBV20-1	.	TGCAGTGCTACGACAGGGATACTCTCCTACGAGCAGTACTTC	CSATTGILSYEQYF
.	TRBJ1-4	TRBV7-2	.	TGTGCCAGCAGCCTATTGGACAGAGGACGACTGTTTTTT	CASSLLDRGRLFF
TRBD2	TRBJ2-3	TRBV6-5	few	TGTGCCAGCAGTCGTCGGACTAGAAGGGATACGCAGTATTTT	CASSRRTRRDTQYF
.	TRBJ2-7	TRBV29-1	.	TGCAGCGTACGAACCTCCTACGAGCAGTACTTC	CSVRTSYEQYF
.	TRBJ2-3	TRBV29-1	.	TGCAGCGTTGGTGGGGGGGCCGGAGTTACAGATACGCAGTATTTT	CSVGGGAGVTDTQYF
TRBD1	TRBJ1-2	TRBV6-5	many	TGTGCCAGCAGGAGGGACAGCAACTATGGCTACACCTTC	CASRRDSNYGYTF
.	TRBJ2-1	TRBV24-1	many	TGTGCCACCAGTGATCCCGTACTTGCTGAGCAGTTCTTC	CATSDPVLAEQFF
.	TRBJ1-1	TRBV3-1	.	TGTGCCAGCAGCCCGATTAGGGGCACTGAAGCTTTCTTT	CASSPIRGTEAFF
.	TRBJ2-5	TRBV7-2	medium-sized	TGTGCCAGCAGCTCCCCGAACCAAGAGACCCAGTACTTC	CASSSPNQETQYF
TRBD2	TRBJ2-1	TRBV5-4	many	TGTGCCAGCAGCCCTGGGACTAGCGGGAGAGTAGTTGAGCAGTTCTTC	CASSPGTSGRVVEQFF
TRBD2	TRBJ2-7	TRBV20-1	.	TGCAGTGCTAGAGATAGTATTAAAACTAGCGGGACTAACGAGCAGTACTTC	CSARDSIKTSGTNEQYF
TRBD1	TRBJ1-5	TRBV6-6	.	TGTGCCAGCAGTTCCGTCCGACAGGGTCTTTTGCATTTT	CASSSVRQGLLHF
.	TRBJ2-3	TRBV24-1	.	TGTGCCACCAGTGATTTGGACGGGGCGTCGTGGTATTTT	CATSDLDGASWYF
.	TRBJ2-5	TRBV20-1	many	TGCAGTGCTAGGGGTGAGACCCAGTACTTC	CSARGETQYF
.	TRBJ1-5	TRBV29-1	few	TGCAGCGTAGGGAATGGACAGCGAAATCAGCCCCAGCATTTT	CSVGNGQRNQPQHF
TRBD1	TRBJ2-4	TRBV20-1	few	TGCAGTGTTTGGACAGGGACCAAAAACATTCAGTACTTC	CSVWTGTKNIQYF
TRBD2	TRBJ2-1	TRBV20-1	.	TGCAGTGCCGCCTTTGGCGCGGGAGGCCAAAATGAGCAGTTCTTC	CSAAFGAGGQNEQFF
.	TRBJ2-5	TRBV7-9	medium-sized	TGTGCCAGCAGCCGACCCTCCGAGACCCAGTACTTC	CASSRPSETQYF
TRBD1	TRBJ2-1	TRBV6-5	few	TGTGCCAGCCGGCAAACAGGGGGCAGTGAGCAGTTCTTC	CASRQTGGSEQFF
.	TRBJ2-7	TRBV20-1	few	TGCAGTGCTCTCCGAGACGCCGTTAGATACGAGCAGTACTTC	CSALRDAVRYEQYF
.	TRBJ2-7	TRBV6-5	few	TGTGCCAGCAGTTCCTATGGCGGGTCGAGCACCTACGAGCAGTACTTC	CASSSYGGSSTYEQYF